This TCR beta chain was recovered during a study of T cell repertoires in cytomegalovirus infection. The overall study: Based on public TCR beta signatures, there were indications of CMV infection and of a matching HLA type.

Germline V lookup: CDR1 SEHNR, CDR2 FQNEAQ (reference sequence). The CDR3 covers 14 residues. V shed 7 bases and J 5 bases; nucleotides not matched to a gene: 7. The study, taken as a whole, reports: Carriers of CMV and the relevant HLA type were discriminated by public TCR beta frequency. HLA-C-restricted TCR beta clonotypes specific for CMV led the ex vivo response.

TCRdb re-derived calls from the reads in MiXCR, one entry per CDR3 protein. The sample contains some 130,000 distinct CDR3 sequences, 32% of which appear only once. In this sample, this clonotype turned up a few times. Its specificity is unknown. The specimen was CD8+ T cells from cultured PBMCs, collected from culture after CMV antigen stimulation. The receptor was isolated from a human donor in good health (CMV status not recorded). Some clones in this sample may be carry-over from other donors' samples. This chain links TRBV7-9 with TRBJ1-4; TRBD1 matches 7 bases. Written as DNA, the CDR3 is TGTGCCAGCAAGGGGGGGGACAGAAATGAAAAACTGTTTTTT. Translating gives CASKGGDRNEKLFF.